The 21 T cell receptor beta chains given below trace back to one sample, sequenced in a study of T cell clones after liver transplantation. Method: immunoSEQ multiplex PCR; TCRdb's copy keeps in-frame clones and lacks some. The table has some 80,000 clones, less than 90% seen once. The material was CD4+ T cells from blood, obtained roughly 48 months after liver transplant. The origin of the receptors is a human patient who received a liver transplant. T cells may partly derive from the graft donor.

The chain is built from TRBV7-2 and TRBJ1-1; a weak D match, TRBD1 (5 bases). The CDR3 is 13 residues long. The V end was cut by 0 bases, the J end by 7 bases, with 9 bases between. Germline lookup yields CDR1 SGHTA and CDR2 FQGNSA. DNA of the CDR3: TGTGCCAGCAGCTTAGCCCCAGGGATTGAAGCTTTCTTT. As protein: CASSLAPGIEAFF.

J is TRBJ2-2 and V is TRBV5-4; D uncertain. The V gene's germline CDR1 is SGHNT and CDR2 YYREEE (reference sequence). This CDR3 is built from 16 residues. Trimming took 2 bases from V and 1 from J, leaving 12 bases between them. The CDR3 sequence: CASSLSLLWNTGELFF. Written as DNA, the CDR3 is TGTGCCAGCAGCTTATCCCTTTTGTGGAACACCGGGGAGCTGTTTTTT.

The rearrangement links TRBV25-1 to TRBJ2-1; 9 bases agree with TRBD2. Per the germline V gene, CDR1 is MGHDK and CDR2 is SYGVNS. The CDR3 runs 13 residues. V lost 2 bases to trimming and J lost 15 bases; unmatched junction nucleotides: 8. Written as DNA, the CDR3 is TGTGCCAGCAGTGAAGGGGGTCTAGCGGGGACGTTCTTC. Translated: CASSEGGLAGTFF.

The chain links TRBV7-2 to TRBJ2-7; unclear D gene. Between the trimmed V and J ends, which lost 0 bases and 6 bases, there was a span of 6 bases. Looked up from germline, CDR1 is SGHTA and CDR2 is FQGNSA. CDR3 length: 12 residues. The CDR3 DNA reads TGTGCCAGCAGCTTAGCAGGGATCGAGCAGTACTTC. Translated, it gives CASSLAGIEQYF.

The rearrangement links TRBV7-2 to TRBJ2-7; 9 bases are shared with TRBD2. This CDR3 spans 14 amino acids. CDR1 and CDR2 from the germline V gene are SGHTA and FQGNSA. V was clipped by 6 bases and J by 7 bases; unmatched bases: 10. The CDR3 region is CASSPYSGSEEQYF. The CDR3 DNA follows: TGTGCCAGCAGTCCATATAGCGGGAGTGAGGAGCAGTACTTC. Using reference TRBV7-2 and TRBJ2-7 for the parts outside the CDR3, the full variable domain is GAGVSQSPSNKVTEKGKDVELRCDPISGHTALYWYRQSLGQGLEFLIYFQGNSAPDKSGLPSDRFSAERTGGSVSTLTIQRTQQEDSAVYLCASSPYSGSEEQYFGPGTRLTVT.

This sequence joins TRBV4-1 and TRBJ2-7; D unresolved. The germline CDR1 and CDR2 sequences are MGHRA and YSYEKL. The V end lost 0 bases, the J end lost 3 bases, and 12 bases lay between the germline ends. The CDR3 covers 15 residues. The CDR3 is CASSQDRPEHYEQYF. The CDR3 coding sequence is TGCGCCAGCAGCCAAGATCGGCCAGAACACTACGAGCAGTACTTC.

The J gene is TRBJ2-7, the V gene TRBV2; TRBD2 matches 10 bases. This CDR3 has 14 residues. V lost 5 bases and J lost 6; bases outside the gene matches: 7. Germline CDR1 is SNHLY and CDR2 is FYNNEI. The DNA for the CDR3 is TGTGCCAGCAGTTTTGAACTAGCGGGGAGCGAGCAGTACTTC. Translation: CASSFELAGSEQYF.

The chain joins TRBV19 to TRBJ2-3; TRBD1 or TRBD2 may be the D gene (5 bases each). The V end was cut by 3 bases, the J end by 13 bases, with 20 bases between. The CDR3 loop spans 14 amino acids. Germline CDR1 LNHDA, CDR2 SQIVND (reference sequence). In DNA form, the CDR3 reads TGTGCCAGTAGTATGCAGACCGGGGCACCATCTAAGTATTTT. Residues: CASSMQTGAPSKYF.

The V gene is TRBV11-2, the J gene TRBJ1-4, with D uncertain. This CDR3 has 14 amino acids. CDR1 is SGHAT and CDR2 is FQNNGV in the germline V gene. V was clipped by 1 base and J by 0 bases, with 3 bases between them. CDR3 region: CASSLGPTNEKLFF. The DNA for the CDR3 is TGTGCCAGCAGCTTAGGCCCAACTAATGAAAAACTGTTTTTT.

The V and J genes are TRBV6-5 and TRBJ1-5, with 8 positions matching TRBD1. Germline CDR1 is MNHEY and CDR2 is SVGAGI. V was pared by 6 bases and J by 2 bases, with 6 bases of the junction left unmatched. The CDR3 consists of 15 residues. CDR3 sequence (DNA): TGTGCCAGCAGGTCAACAGGGGGAGGCAATCAGCCCCAGCATTTT. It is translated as CASRSTGGGNQPQHF.

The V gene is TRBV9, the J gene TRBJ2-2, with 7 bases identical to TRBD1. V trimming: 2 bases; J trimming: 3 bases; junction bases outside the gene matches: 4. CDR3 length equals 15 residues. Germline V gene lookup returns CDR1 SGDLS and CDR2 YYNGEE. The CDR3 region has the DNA TGTGCCAGCAGCGTGTGGACAGGAGACACCGGGGAGCTGTTTTTT. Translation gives CASSVWTGDTGELFF.

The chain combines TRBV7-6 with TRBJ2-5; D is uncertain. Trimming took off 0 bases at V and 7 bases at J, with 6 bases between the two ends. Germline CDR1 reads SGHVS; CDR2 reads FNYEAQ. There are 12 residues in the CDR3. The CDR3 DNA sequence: TGTGCCAGCAGCTTAGCGAGTCGGACCCAGTACTTC. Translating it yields CASSLASRTQYF.

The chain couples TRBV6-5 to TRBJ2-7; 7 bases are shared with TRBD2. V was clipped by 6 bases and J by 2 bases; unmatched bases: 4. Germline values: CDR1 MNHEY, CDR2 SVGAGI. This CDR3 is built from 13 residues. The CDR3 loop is CASRSLAPYEQYF. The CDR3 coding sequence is TGTGCCAGCAGATCACTAGCGCCCTACGAGCAGTACTTC.

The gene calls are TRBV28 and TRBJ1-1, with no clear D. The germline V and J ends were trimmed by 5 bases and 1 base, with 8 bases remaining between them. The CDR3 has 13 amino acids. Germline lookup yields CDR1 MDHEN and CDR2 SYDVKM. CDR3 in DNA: TGTGCCAGCAGTGCCGACCGGAACACTGAAGCTTTCTTT. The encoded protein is CASSADRNTEAFF.

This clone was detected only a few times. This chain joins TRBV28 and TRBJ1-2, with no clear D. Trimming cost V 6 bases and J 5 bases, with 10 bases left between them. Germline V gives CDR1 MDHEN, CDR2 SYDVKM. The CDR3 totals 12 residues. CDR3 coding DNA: TGTGCCAGCAGCCAAATTCGGTATGGCTACACCTTC. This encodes CASSQIRYGYTF.

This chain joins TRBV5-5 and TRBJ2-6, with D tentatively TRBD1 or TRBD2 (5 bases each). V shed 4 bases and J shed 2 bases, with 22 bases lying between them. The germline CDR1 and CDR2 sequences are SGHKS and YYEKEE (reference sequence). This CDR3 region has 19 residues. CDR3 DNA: TGTGCCAGCAGCGCCAGGGTGCAGCAGCCCGGGGCTGGGGCCAACGTCCTGACTTTC. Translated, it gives CASSARVQQPGAGANVLTF.

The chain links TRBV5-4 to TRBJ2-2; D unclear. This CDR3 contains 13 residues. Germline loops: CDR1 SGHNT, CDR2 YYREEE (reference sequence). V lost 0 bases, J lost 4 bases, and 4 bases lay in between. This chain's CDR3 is CASSLVATGELFF. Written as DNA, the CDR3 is TGTGCCAGCAGCTTGGTTGCCACCGGGGAGCTGTTTTTT.

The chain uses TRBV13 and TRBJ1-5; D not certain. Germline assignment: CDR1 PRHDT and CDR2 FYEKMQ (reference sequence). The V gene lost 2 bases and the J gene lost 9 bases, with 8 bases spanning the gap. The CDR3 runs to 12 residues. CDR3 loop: CASSLNGGPQHF. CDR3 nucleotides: TGTGCCAGCAGCTTAAACGGTGGGCCCCAGCATTTT.

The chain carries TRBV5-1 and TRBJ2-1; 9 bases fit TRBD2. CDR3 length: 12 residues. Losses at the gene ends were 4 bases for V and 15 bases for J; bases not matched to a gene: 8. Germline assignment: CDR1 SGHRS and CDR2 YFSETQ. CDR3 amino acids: CASSLIAGDPFF. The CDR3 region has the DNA TGCGCCAGCAGCCTCATAGCGGGAGACCCGTTCTTC.

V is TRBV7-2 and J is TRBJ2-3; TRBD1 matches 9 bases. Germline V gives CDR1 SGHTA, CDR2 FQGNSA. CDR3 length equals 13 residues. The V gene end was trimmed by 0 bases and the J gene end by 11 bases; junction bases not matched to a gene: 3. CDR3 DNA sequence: TGTGCCAGCAGCTTAGCGGGGACAGGGATGCAGTATTTT. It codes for CASSLAGTGMQYF. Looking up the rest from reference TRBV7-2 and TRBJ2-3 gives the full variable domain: GAGVSQSPSNKVTEKGKDVELRCDPISGHTALYWYRQSLGQGLEFLIYFQGNSAPDKSGLPSDRFSAERTGGSVSTLTIQRTQQEDSAVYLCASSLAGTGMQYFGPGTRLTVL.

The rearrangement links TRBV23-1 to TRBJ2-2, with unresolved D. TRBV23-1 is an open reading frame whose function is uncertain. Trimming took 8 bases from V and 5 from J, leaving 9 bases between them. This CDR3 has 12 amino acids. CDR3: CASYPWTGELFF. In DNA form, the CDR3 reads TGCGCCAGCTATCCCTGGACCGGGGAGCTGTTTTTT.